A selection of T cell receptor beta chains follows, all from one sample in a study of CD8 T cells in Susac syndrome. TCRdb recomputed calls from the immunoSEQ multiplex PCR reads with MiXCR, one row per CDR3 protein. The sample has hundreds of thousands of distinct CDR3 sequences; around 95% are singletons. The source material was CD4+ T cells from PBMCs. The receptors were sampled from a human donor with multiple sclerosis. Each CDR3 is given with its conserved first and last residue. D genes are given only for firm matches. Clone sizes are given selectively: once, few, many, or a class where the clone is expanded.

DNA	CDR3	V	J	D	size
TGTGCCAGCAGCCCGTTGAGGACGTTAAGCACAGATACGCAGTATTTT	CASSPLRTLSTDTQYF	TRBV12-3/TRBV12-4	TRBJ2-3	NA	NA
TGTGCCAGCAGGAGACAGGGGGCGAGGTCCCAGTACTTC	CASRRQGARSQYF	TRBV27	TRBJ2-5	TRBD1	NA
TGTGCCAGCAGGTACGGATACGAGCAGTACTTC	CASRYGYEQYF	TRBV6-5	TRBJ2-7	NA	once
TGCAGTGCTGCCCCCTCGGGCAGGGATGAGACCCAGTACTTC	CSAAPSGRDETQYF	TRBV20-1	TRBJ2-5	NA	once
TGCAGTGCAACTCCTCCCGGGTCCTCAGATGGCTACACCTTC	CSATPPGSSDGYTF	TRBV20-1	TRBJ1-2	NA	NA
TGTGCCAGCAGCCAATTATGGCACTCTGGAAACACCATATATTTT	CASSQLWHSGNTIYF	TRBV3-1	TRBJ1-3	NA	once
TGTGCCAGCAGCGTAGGGCCCTCTGAGGGAAAACTGTTTTTT	CASSVGPSEGKLFF	TRBV9	TRBJ1-4	NA	NA
TGTGCCAGCAGTGGCCCCCCGGCTTATGGCTACACCTTC	CASSGPPAYGYTF	TRBV28	TRBJ1-2	NA	NA
TGCAGCGTTGCGATCGTGGGGGTTCATGGCTACACCTTC	CSVAIVGVHGYTF	TRBV29-1	TRBJ1-2	NA	NA
TGCAGCGTTGCCCGACAGGTCGGCACAGATACGCAGTATTTT	CSVARQVGTDTQYF	TRBV29-1	TRBJ2-3	NA	NA
TGCAGCGTTGCGGGACGGAGGCGGGGTAAAGAGACCCAGTACTTC	CSVAGRRRGKETQYF	TRBV29-1	TRBJ2-5	NA	NA
TGCAGCGTACGTTCCGGGGGCGCAGATACGCAGTATTTT	CSVRSGGADTQYF	TRBV29-1	TRBJ2-3	NA	NA
TGTGCCAGCAGCTTAAGGTCAGGGGCGAAAAACACCGGGGAGCTGTTTTTT	CASSLRSGAKNTGELFF	TRBV7-9	TRBJ2-2	NA	NA
TGCAGTGCTTTCCGGGACAGGGAGATGAGCTCCTACAATGAGCAGTTCTTC	CSAFRDREMSSYNEQFF	TRBV20-1	TRBJ2-1	TRBD1	NA
TGTGCCACCTCCGTAGGCCTAGGCGGGGAGCTGTTTTTT	CATSVGLGGELFF	TRBV2	TRBJ2-2	NA	NA
TGCAGTGCTCGGGGATCAGGGACAGCTAGCAATCAGCCCCAGCATTTT	CSARGSGTASNQPQHF	TRBV20-1	TRBJ1-5	TRBD1	NA
TGTGCCAGCCGGGGCTCCTACAATGAGCAGTTCTTC	CASRGSYNEQFF	TRBV25-1	TRBJ2-1	NA	few
TGCAGTGCCAAAGGACGGTCGAGGGGCTACACCTTC	CSAKGRSRGYTF	TRBV20-1	TRBJ1-2	NA	NA
TGTGCCAGTAAACGCGGGCAGGGGGCACGGGGCTACACCTTC	CASKRGQGARGYTF	TRBV19	TRBJ1-2	TRBD1	NA
TGTGCCACCAGTGATTCGACTAAGGACCCCGACTACTACTTC	CATSDSTKDPDYYF	TRBV24-1	TRBJ2-5	NA	NA
TGTGCCAGCAGCCTTGGACTAGCGGGGGCCACAGAGCAGTTCTTC	CASSLGLAGATEQFF	TRBV5-4	TRBJ2-1	TRBD2	NA
TGCAGCGTTGGACAGGGAGCCCTTTACGGCTACACCTTC	CSVGQGALYGYTF	TRBV29-1	TRBJ1-2	TRBD1	NA
TGTGCCAGCAAACAACAGGGAGGTCTGGGGACCCAGTACTTC	CASKQQGGLGTQYF	TRBV6-5	TRBJ2-5	NA	NA
TGTGCCAGCACCACTCAAATCAACAATGAGCAGTTCTTC	CASTTQINNEQFF	TRBV12-3/TRBV12-4	TRBJ2-1	NA	NA
TGCAGTGCTAGGCCCGGCAGGGGGTCTACTGAAGCTTTCTTT	CSARPGRGSTEAFF	TRBV20-1	TRBJ1-1	TRBD1	NA
TGTGCCAGCAGGGCCGGGGGCCCCACAGATACGCAGTATTTT	CASRAGGPTDTQYF	TRBV2	TRBJ2-3	NA	NA
TGCGCCAGCAGCTTTGATCGCCCCCTGCTAGATACGCAGTATTTT	CASSFDRPLLDTQYF	TRBV5-1	TRBJ2-3	NA	NA
TGTGCCAGCTCACTCCGGACTAGCGGGAACACCGGGGAGCTGTTTTTT	CASSLRTSGNTGELFF	TRBV3-1	TRBJ2-2	TRBD2	few
TGTGCCTGGAGTCTTCGGACAGGTCAAGAGACCCAGTACTTC	CAWSLRTGQETQYF	TRBV30	TRBJ2-5	TRBD1	NA
TGTGCCATCAGTGTTGGGGGGCCCAGCAATCAGCCCCAGCATTTT	CAISVGGPSNQPQHF	TRBV10-3	TRBJ1-5	NA	NA
TGTGCCAGCAGCTACCCTGAAACAGGGTATGAAAAACTGTTTTTT	CASSYPETGYEKLFF	TRBV5-6	TRBJ1-4	NA	NA
TGTGCCAGCAGTGCCCGGGACAGGGGAGAGACCCAGTACTTC	CASSARDRGETQYF	TRBV6-5	TRBJ2-5	TRBD1	NA
TGCAGCGTGCAAACAGGGGCGACGGCTAACTATGGCTACACCTTC	CSVQTGATANYGYTF	TRBV29-1	TRBJ1-2	TRBD1	NA
TGTGCCAGCAGCTTACTGGGTAGGGCAGATACGCAGTATTTT	CASSLLGRADTQYF	TRBV7-8	TRBJ2-3	NA	NA
TGTGCCAGCAGGGACGGGAGGGCCGGCTCCTACAATGAGCAGTTCTTC	CASRDGRAGSYNEQFF	TRBV28	TRBJ2-1	TRBD2	once
TGCGCCAGCAGCCAAGGTTTGACGGGGGCACTAGCGGGAGTAAAGCAGTACTTC	CASSQGLTGALAGVKQYF	TRBV4-1	TRBJ2-7	TRBD2	once
TGCAGCGTTCAGGGACAGCAATACACAGATACGCAGTATTTT	CSVQGQQYTDTQYF	TRBV29-1	TRBJ2-3	TRBD1	once
TGTGCCACCAGCAGAGAGGGTAGCGGGAGGTCACGGAACATTCAGTACTTC	CATSREGSGRSRNIQYF	TRBV15	TRBJ2-4	TRBD2	NA
TGCAGCGTTGACGTGGCAGCGTTGGAGACCCAGTACTTC	CSVDVAALETQYF	TRBV29-1	TRBJ2-5	NA	NA
TGTGCCAGCAGCTTAGACGGTGGCTACGAGCAGTACTTC	CASSLDGGYEQYF	TRBV11-1	TRBJ2-7	NA	NA
TGTGCTAGCAGCCCCATCCCCGGCGGGAAGGTCTACAATGAGCAGTTCTTC	CASSPIPGGKVYNEQFF	TRBV7-7	TRBJ2-1	NA	NA
TGTGCCAGCAGCGACCGACTGATTAACTATGGCTACACCTTC	CASSDRLINYGYTF	TRBV12-3/TRBV12-4	TRBJ1-2	NA	NA
TGTGCCAGCAGCTTACGTGGCGGGATATCCTACAATGAGCAGTTCTTC	CASSLRGGISYNEQFF	TRBV7-3	TRBJ2-1	NA	NA
TGTGCCAGCTATGGTTCTCTCGGAGGCTACAATGAGCAGTTCTTC	CASYGSLGGYNEQFF	TRBV28	TRBJ2-1	NA	NA
TGCGCCAGCAGCTACGGCGGGACAGGGGGAAACACTGAAGCTTTCTTT	CASSYGGTGGNTEAFF	TRBV5-1	TRBJ1-1	TRBD1	NA
TGCAGTGCTAGAGATCCACCGGGACAGGACTTCTCTGGAAACACCATATATTTT	CSARDPPGQDFSGNTIYF	TRBV20-1	TRBJ1-3	TRBD1	NA
TGTGCCAGCAGTCCACAGGAGAATGAGCAGTTCTTC	CASSPQENEQFF	TRBV28	TRBJ2-1	NA	NA
TGTGCCAGCAGCGTAGCGGTCGCCCGGGATGGGCAGTTCTTC	CASSVAVARDGQFF	TRBV9	TRBJ2-1	NA	NA
TGCAGCGTGGGACAGCCGAACTCTGGAAACACCATATATTTT	CSVGQPNSGNTIYF	TRBV29-1	TRBJ1-3	TRBD1	NA
TGTGCCAGCAGCCAAAGCCCCCAGGGGATGAACACTGAAGCTTTCTTT	CASSQSPQGMNTEAFF	TRBV3-1	TRBJ1-1	NA	NA
TGCAGTGCTCGGTTGGTCGGTGTTGGACCCACTTTAGAGGGCTACACCTTC	CSARLVGVGPTLEGYTF	TRBV20-1	TRBJ1-2	NA	NA
TGTGCCAGCAGCTGGTCGATCAATGAAGCTTTCTTT	CASSWSINEAFF	TRBV5-6	TRBJ1-1	NA	NA
TGTGCCAGCAGCCTCGTAGGCCCTACCACTGAAGCTTTCTTT	CASSLVGPTTEAFF	TRBV5-4	TRBJ1-1	NA	NA
TGTGCCAGCAGCCAAGATGGGACTAGGGACTATGAGCAGTTCTTC	CASSQDGTRDYEQFF	TRBV3-1	TRBJ2-1	TRBD2	NA
TGTGCCAGCAGTTTGACCGATAATCAGCCCCAGCATTTT	CASSLTDNQPQHF	TRBV12-3/TRBV12-4	TRBJ1-5	NA	NA
TGCGCCAGCAGGAATCCGGGACAAAGGGGCGTATCTGACTATGGCTACACCTTC	CASRNPGQRGVSDYGYTF	TRBV5-1	TRBJ1-2	NA	NA
TGTGCCAGCTCATCACCAGTTCGCTCTGGAAACACCATATATTTT	CASSSPVRSGNTIYF	TRBV18	TRBJ1-3	NA	NA
TGTGCCAGCAGTCTATCTAGCGGGGCTCGCACAGATACGCAGTATTTT	CASSLSSGARTDTQYF	TRBV27	TRBJ2-3	TRBD2	NA
TGTGCCAGCACTGGTAGCGGACTAGCGGGTCTCTACGAGCAGTACTTC	CASTGSGLAGLYEQYF	TRBV12-3/TRBV12-4	TRBJ2-7	TRBD2	NA